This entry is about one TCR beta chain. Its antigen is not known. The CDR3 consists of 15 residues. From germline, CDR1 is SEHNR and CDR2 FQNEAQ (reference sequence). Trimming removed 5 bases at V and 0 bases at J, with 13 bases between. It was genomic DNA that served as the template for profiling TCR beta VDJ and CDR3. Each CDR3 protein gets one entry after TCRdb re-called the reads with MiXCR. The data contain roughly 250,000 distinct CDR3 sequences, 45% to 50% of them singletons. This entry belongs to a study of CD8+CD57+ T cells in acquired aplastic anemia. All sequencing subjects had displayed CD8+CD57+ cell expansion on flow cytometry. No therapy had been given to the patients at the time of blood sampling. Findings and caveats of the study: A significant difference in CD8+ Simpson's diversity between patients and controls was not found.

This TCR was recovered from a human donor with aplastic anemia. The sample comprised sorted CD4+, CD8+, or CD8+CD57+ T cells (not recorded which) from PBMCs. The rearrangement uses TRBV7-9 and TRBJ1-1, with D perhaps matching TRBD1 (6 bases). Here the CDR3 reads CASSPTGNMNTEAFF. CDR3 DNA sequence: TGTGCCAGCAGCCCCACAGGGAATATGAACACTGAAGCTTTCTTT.